This entry describes one T cell receptor beta chain. The data derive from a study of T cells in tumors after PD-1 blockade. The ends lost 8 bases at V and 5 bases at J; junction bases unmatched: 14. The CDR3 runs 15 residues. The germline V gene encodes CDR1 LGHNA and CDR2 YSLEER. Sequencing was performed with immunoSEQ multiplex PCR; in TCRdb, only in-frame clones are kept and a portion is missing. The sample carries more than 20,000 clones, around 78% recorded once. The sequenced sample was PBMCs, obtained before anti-PD-1 treatment. This chain uses TRBV4-3 with TRBJ1-2, with 7 nucleotides matching TRBD1. The source is a human donor with basal cell carcinoma. The CDR3 sequence: CASGDVDRPGYGYTF. Here the CDR3 DNA reads TGCGCCAGCGGGGACGTGGACAGGCCTGGGTATGGCTACACCTTC.